This T cell receptor (beta chain) stems from a study of T cells in Graves' hyperthyroidism and ophthalmopathy. The CDR3 runs 18 residues. The ends were cut back, 4 bases at V and 1 base at J, with 22 bases in the middle. In germline, CDR1 is SGDLS, CDR2 YYNGEE. Amplification of TCR beta CDR3 regions was performed using RNA transcripts as template. First-round RT-PCR with HTBI primers amplified the TCR CDR3 region. Using its own MiXCR run on the multiplex PCR reads, TCRdb lists one record per CDR3 protein. The sample has about 400,000 distinct CDR3 sequences, around 13% seen once. The TCR was taken from a woman between 25 and 40 years old with Graves' ophthalmopathy. The chain couples TRBV9 to TRBJ2-3; weak D call: TRBD2 (7 bases). Sample: blood. The CDR3 is CASSSKPRGGGGTDTQYF. The CDR3 region has the DNA TGTGCCAGCAGCTCCAAGCCCAGGGGCGGGGGTGGCACAGATACGCAGTATTTT.